Below, 30 T cell receptor beta chains from the same sample are listed, as sequenced in a study of somatic mutations in cytotoxic T cells in rheumatoid arthritis (dated by TCRdb to 2015 to 2018). The library was made by the immunoSEQ multiplex PCR assay. Sourced from immuneACCESS, this table was stored by TCRdb with only in-frame sequences that have V and J called. A share of the clones is absent; for the studies checked, an unresolved V gene accounts for under half, and the remainder has no known explanation. Present in this sample are just over 30,000 clones, approximately 85% of which were seen just once. Of the sample, just under 8.5% is held by the ten largest clones. Sequenced: CD8+ T cells sorted from blood. The receptors here all came from an adult with rheumatoid arthritis.

The V and J genes are TRBV29-1 and TRBJ2-7, with 8 bases fitting TRBD1. V lost 3 bases and J lost 6; bases outside the gene matches: 10. Germline lookup yields CDR1 SQVTM and CDR2 ANQGSEA. CDR3 length equals 14 residues. CDR3 coding DNA: TGCAGCGTTGATTACCGGGGACAGGCGGGCGAGCAGTACTTC. It yields the protein CSVDYRGQAGEQYF.

The chain employs TRBV15 and TRBJ1-1; possible D gene TRBD1, 5 bases. Trimming stripped 5 bases from V and 6 bases from J, with 16 bases between. The germline V gene encodes CDR1 LNHNV and CDR2 YYDKDF (reference sequence). There are 14 residues in the CDR3. CDR3 sequence reads: CATSATGDVAEAFF. CDR3 nucleotides: TGTGCCACCAGCGCAACTGGGGACGTCGCTGAAGCTTTCTTT.

V and J are TRBV6-1 and TRBJ2-5; no reliable D call. The CDR3 has 14 residues. Trimming left V 4 bases short and J 3 bases short, with 12 bases between. CDR1 and CDR2 from the germline V gene are MNHNS and SASEGT. This CDR3 is CASSGPGREETQYF. As DNA, the CDR3 is TGTGCCAGCAGTGGGCCGGGTAGAGAAGAGACCCAGTACTTC.

The V call is TRBV2, the J call TRBJ2-1; D might be TRBD1 (5 bases). The CDR3 loop spans 12 amino acids. Germline V gene lookup returns CDR1 SNHLY and CDR2 FYNNEI. Trimming left V 7 bases short and J 13 bases short, with 17 bases between. Written as DNA, the CDR3 is TGTGCCAGCAAGGGGATGTCCTCCGAACAGTTCTTC. It codes for CASKGMSSEQFF.

The chain carries TRBV25-1 and TRBJ2-7; 10 nucleotides align to TRBD2. The V gene's germline CDR1 is MGHDK and CDR2 SYGVNS. The CDR3 has 15 amino acids. V trimming: 5 bases; J trimming: 3 bases; junction bases outside the gene matches: 7. The CDR3 nucleotides are TGTGCCAGCAGTCTAGCGGGAGAGGCTTACTACGAGCAGTACTTC. Encoded protein: CASSLAGEAYYEQYF.

The chain employs TRBV9 and TRBJ1-5; the D gene is possibly TRBD1 (6 bases). From germline, CDR1 is SGDLS and CDR2 YYNGEE. Trimming took off 3 bases at V and 5 bases at J, with 12 bases between the two ends. The CDR3 consists of 14 residues. As DNA, the CDR3 is TGTGCCAGCAGCGCCAACAGGGCCGATCAGCCCCAGCATTTT. Protein: CASSANRADQPQHF.

V gene TRBV2 combines with J gene TRBJ1-2; D remains ambiguous. The CDR3 loop spans 14 amino acids. Germline CDR1 is SNHLY and CDR2 is FYNNEI. Trimming took 3 bases from V and 6 from J, leaving 14 bases between them. For the CDR3, the DNA is TGTGCCAGCAGTGAGGGTCGGGTTTGGGATGGCTACACCTTC. The encoded protein is CASSEGRVWDGYTF.

The CDR3 DNA is TGTGCCATCAGTGGGACAGGGGTTAATGAAAAACTGTTTTTT. Translation gives CAISGTGVNEKLFF. The chain employs TRBV10-3 and TRBJ1-4; 9 nucleotides line up with TRBD1. Germline assignment: CDR1 ENHRY and CDR2 SYGVKD. This CDR3 is built from 14 residues. The ends lost 4 bases at V and 4 bases at J; junction bases unmatched: 1.

This clone was counted a single time. The CDR3 nucleotides read TGTGCCAGCAGCTTGGACAGGGGATGGCCGGGGAAGGGGGGTGAGCAGTTCTTC. This translates into CASSLDRGWPGKGGEQFF. This chain joins TRBV7-9 and TRBJ2-1; 9 bases match TRBD1. Looked up from germline, CDR1 is SEHNR and CDR2 is FQNEAQ (reference sequence). The CDR3 length is 18 residues. V lost 3 bases and J lost 9; bases outside the gene matches: 18.

The V gene is TRBV27, the J gene TRBJ2-5; 10 bases map to TRBD2. V lost 6 bases, J lost 4 bases, and 2 bases stayed unmatched. The germline CDR1 and CDR2 sequences are MNHEY and SMNVEV (reference sequence). This CDR3 has 13 residues. The CDR3 loop reads CASRLAGGETQYF. The CDR3 bases are TGTGCCAGCAGATTAGCGGGAGGAGAGACCCAGTACTTC.

CDR3 residues: CASSQFNRGEQYF. The CDR3 DNA sequence: TGTGCCAGCAGCCAATTTAACAGGGGCGAGCAGTACTTC. The chain links TRBV16 to TRBJ2-7, with 7 bases aligning to TRBD1. V shed 1 base, J shed 6 bases, and the junction held 3 bases outside the gene matches. Germline V CDR1 and CDR2: KGHSY, FQNENV. This CDR3 is 13 amino acids long.

This chain uses TRBV6-4 with TRBJ2-2; D gene uncertain. Per the germline V gene, CDR1 is MRHNA and CDR2 is SNTAGT. This CDR3 comprises 13 residues. Trimming took off 5 bases at V and 3 bases at J, with 7 bases between the two ends. The CDR3 spells CASSPRDTGELFF. In nucleotides, the CDR3 is TGTGCCAGCAGTCCCAGAGACACCGGGGAGCTGTTTTTT.

This clone was counted a few times. The CDR3 loop reads CATSRVLVRGAKLGYTF. CDR3 nucleotide sequence: TGTGCCACCAGCAGAGTCTTGGTCAGGGGCGCGAAGCTGGGGTACACCTTC. The rearrangement uses TRBV15 and TRBJ1-2, with a weak D call TRBD1 (6 bases). The germline CDR1 and CDR2 sequences are LNHNV and YYDKDF (reference sequence). This CDR3 is 17 amino acids long. V dropped 1 base and J dropped 11 bases, with 26 bases sitting between them. The full variable domain, its missing parts supplied by reference TRBV15 and TRBJ1-2, is DAMVIQNPRYQVTQFGKPVTLSCSQTLNHNVMYWYQQKSSQAPKLLFHYYDKDFNNEADTPDNFQSRRPNTSFCFLDIRSPGLGDTAMYLCATSRVLVRGAKLGYTFGSGTRLTVV.

This chain connects TRBV30 to TRBJ1-3; 8 bases match TRBD1. Per the germline V gene, CDR1 is GTSNPN and CDR2 is SVGIG (reference sequence). V trimming: 1 base; J trimming: 0 bases; junction bases outside the gene matches: 8. The CDR3 loop spans 17 amino acids. The CDR3 bases are TGTGCCTGGAGTGAACCGGACAGGGTCCTCTCTGGAAACACCATATATTTT. Residues: CAWSEPDRVLSGNTIYF.

In its sample, this clone was seen once. The rearrangement links TRBV5-1 to TRBJ1-2, with TRBD1 matching over 7 bases. V gave up 2 bases and J gave up 3 bases; unmatched junction bases: 1. Germline CDR1 is SGHRS and CDR2 is YFSETQ. This CDR3 region has 13 residues. The CDR3 DNA follows: TGCGCCAGCAGCTTAGACAGGGACTATGGCTACACCTTC. Amino acid sequence: CASSLDRDYGYTF.

The J gene is TRBJ1-3, the V gene TRBV7-9, with D possibly TRBD1 on 6 matching bases. CDR1 SEHNR and CDR2 FQNEAQ come from the germline V gene (reference sequence). This CDR3 has 14 residues. The germline V and J ends were trimmed by 1 base and 4 bases, with 8 bases remaining between them. The CDR3, as DNA: TGTGCCAGCAGCTTAGGGACAGAGGGAAACACCATATATTTT. Translating it yields CASSLGTEGNTIYF.

A word on this clone: This same CDR3 is encoded by further DNA sequences in the sample. The chain carries TRBV4-1 and TRBJ2-1, with no clear D. CDR1 and CDR2 from the germline V gene are MGHRA and YSYEKL. Trimming took off 1 base at V and 1 base at J, with 2 bases between the two ends. This CDR3 comprises 13 residues. The CDR3 DNA reads TGCGCCAGCAGCCAAGGGTCCTACAATGAGCAGTTCTTC. Its protein is CASSQGSYNEQFF.

This clone was counted a single time. The chain recombines TRBV29-1 with TRBJ2-2, with a possible D match to TRBD1 (5 bases). Trimming took 3 bases from V and 6 from J, leaving 11 bases between them. Germline V gene sequence: CDR1 SQVTM, CDR2 ANQGSEA. The CDR3 length is 13 residues. The CDR3 loop reads CSVESREAGELFF. The CDR3 nucleotides are TGCAGCGTTGAGAGCAGGGAAGCCGGGGAGCTGTTTTTT.

This chain links TRBV4-1 with TRBJ1-5; tentatively, D is TRBD1 (5 bases). This CDR3 has 14 residues. CDR1 is MGHRA, CDR2 YSYEKL, per germline. Trimming removed 3 bases from V and 4 bases from J, with 10 bases in between. CDR3 loop: CASSQAGLNQPQHF. The CDR3 DNA is TGCGCCAGCAGCCAGGCAGGGCTAAATCAGCCCCAGCATTTT.

This clone appeared once. The chain carries TRBV7-9 and TRBJ1-1, with D unresolved. Germline-derived CDR1 and CDR2 are SEHNR and FQNEAQ (reference sequence). V dropped 4 bases and J dropped 0 bases, with 15 bases sitting between them. The CDR3 runs to 16 residues. This CDR3 reads CASSSLREALNTEAFF. CDR3 in DNA: TGTGCCAGCAGCTCCCTGAGGGAGGCCTTGAACACTGAAGCTTTCTTT.

The chain joins TRBV13 to TRBJ2-7; 8 bases map to TRBD1. The CDR3 has 15 amino acids. The V gene's germline CDR1 is PRHDT and CDR2 FYEKMQ (reference sequence). The V gene end was trimmed by 5 bases and the J gene end by 6 bases; junction bases not matched to a gene: 12. CDR3 coding DNA: TGTGCCAGCAGCCCCTACAGGGGGTTAACGGGCGAGCAGTACTTC. This gives the protein CASSPYRGLTGEQYF.

The V and J genes are TRBV4-2 and TRBJ1-2; possible D gene TRBD1, 6 bases. V was trimmed by 5 bases and J by 4 bases, leaving 17 bases between them. CDR3 length: 15 residues. Germline V gene lookup returns CDR1 LGHNA and CDR2 YNFKEQ. In DNA form, the CDR3 reads TGTGCCAGCAGCGGGGACGGGGAAGGGGGCTATGGCTACACCTTC. It specifies CASSGDGEGGYGYTF.

In this sample, this clone turned up a few times. The chain carries TRBV4-2 and TRBJ2-5, with D possibly TRBD2 on 6 matching bases. V was trimmed by 0 bases and J by 4 bases, leaving 12 bases between them. From germline, CDR1 is LGHNA and CDR2 YNFKEQ. CDR3 size: 15 residues. The CDR3 region is CASSQDTGAPETQYF. CDR3 coding DNA: TGTGCCAGCAGCCAAGATACGGGAGCCCCAGAGACCCAGTACTTC.

This clone appeared a single time. V usage is TRBV11-2 and J usage is TRBJ1-2; 7 bases align to TRBD1. The V segment lost 4 bases and the J segment 2 bases; nucleotides outside the gene matches: 10. This CDR3 has 16 residues. Germline V gives CDR1 SGHAT, CDR2 FQNNGV. As DNA, the CDR3 is TGTGCCAGCAGCTCCGGCCGACTGGACAGGAACTATGGCTACACCTTC. Translation gives CASSSGRLDRNYGYTF.

This sequence joins TRBV5-1 and TRBJ2-3, with 8 bases lining up with TRBD2. This CDR3 has 15 residues. Germline-derived CDR1 and CDR2 are SGHRS and YFSETQ. V shed 3 bases, J shed 2 bases, and the junction held 5 bases outside the gene matches. The CDR3, as DNA: TGCGCCAGCAGCTCAGCGGGGGATTACACAGATACGCAGTATTTT. Its protein product is CASSSAGDYTDTQYF.

J is TRBJ2-3 and V is TRBV6-1; 8 bases align to TRBD1. Germline trimming cut 4 bases from V and 1 base from J; bases unmatched to any gene: 4. CDR3 length equals 15 residues. From germline, CDR1 is MNHNS and CDR2 SASEGT. CDR3 in DNA: TGTGCCAGCAGTGTAAACAGGGGGGGCACAGATACGCAGTATTTT. Its translation is CASSVNRGGTDTQYF.

V usage is TRBV5-4 and J usage is TRBJ2-3; no firm D call. The germline V and J ends were trimmed by 4 bases and 8 bases, with 8 bases remaining between them. The CDR3 consists of 11 residues. Germline loops: CDR1 SGHNT, CDR2 YYREEE (reference sequence). The CDR3 DNA follows: TGTGCCAGCAGCCTTGGTTCTACGCAGTATTTT. Residues: CASSLGSTQYF.

This CDR3 is CASSQDTFYEQYF. As DNA, the CDR3 is TGCGCCAGCAGCCAAGATACCTTCTACGAGCAGTACTTC. V usage is TRBV4-1 and J usage is TRBJ2-7; D call uncertain. CDR1 and CDR2 from the germline V gene are MGHRA and YSYEKL. The CDR3 has 13 amino acids. Trimming took 0 bases from V and 3 from J, leaving 6 bases between them.

The rearrangement joins TRBV5-4 to TRBJ2-2; the match to TRBD1 covers 11 bases. Losses at the gene ends were 4 bases for V and 0 bases for J; bases not matched to a gene: 2. The CDR3 extends over 16 amino acids. CDR1 and CDR2 (germline): SGHNT, YYREEE (reference sequence). As DNA, the CDR3 is TGTGCCAGCAGCCAGGGACAGGGGGCGAACACCGGGGAGCTGTTTTTT. The encoded protein is CASSQGQGANTGELFF.

The rearrangement uses TRBV29-1 and TRBJ2-3, with 7 bases that match TRBD2. The trim removed 2 bases at V and 2 bases at J, leaving 10 bases unmatched. CDR1 SQVTM and CDR2 ANQGSEA come from the germline V gene. CDR3 length equals 16 residues. The CDR3 region has the DNA TGCAGCGTTGAAATTTGGGTAGGGAGGGCCACAGATACGCAGTATTTT. Its translation: CSVEIWVGRATDTQYF.